This T cell receptor beta chain originates from a study of Graves' ophthalmopathy and Graves' hyperthyroidism. Study conclusions and caveats: Most thyroid clonotypes expanded beyond 0.001 frequency were also found in blood.

There are 14 residues in the CDR3. Trimming pared 6 bases from V and 7 bases from J, leaving 16 bases between. The TCR beta CDR3 regions underwent amplification from RNA transcripts. The first round was an RT-PCR with HTBI primers, and the second round was a multiplex PCR. TCRdb redid the calling of the multiplex PCR reads with MiXCR, one entry per CDR3 protein. The data contain some 200,000 distinct CDR3 sequences, over 25% of them singletons. A note on this clonotype: Its antigen is as yet unknown.

The study enrolled ophthalmopathy donors with moderate-to-severe activity, CAS ≥3, NOSPECS ≥4 and duration under 3 months. The diagnosis was founded upon clinical symptoms, serum thyroxine, TRAb, thyroid ultrasound and orbital computed tomography. The TCR originated in a man aged 50 or older with Graves' ophthalmopathy. The material sequenced was peripheral blood. The rearrangement uses TRBV12-3 or TRBV12-4 and TRBJ1-3, with D unclear. This CDR3 reads CASSPYGLGNTIYF. The CDR3 coding sequence is TGTGCCAGCAGCCCGTACGGATTGGGTAACACCATATATTTT.